This T cell receptor beta chain was observed in a study of CXCR3-negative and CXCR3-positive naive CD8 T cells. Sorting was done in triplicate for each CD8+ T cell subset (roughly 320,000 cells each). To note about this clonotype: The antigen remains undetermined.

The CDR3 is 14 amino acids. CDR1 and CDR2 from the germline V gene are SEHNR and FQNEAQ (reference sequence). Study conclusions and caveats: The majority of assays used fresh PBMCs, and CXCR3 expression partially decreased after cryopreservation. Relative to memory CD8+ cells, whose diversity was much lower, both naive subsets had comparably high diversity. Whereas memory cells differed, naive CXCR3-negative and CXCR3-positive cells shared similar TRBV-TRBJ usage.

Preparation of TRB cDNA libraries relied on 5' RACE carrying UMI labels. TCRdb re-called the 5' RACE reads; one entry per CDR3 protein, DNA not given. Its listing shows about 130,000 distinct CDR3 sequences. What was sequenced was naive CXCR3- CD8+ T cells from blood. Subset meaning: CD45RO-CCR7+CD27+CD95- naive CD8+ T cells lacking CXCR3 (TNR3-). V gene TRBV7-9 combines with J gene TRBJ2-7; TCRdb indicates TRBD2, and absent DNA this call remains unverified. The origin of this receptor is a human donor in good health. Some clones in this sample may be carry-over from other donors' samples. The chain's CDR3 is CASSSIAGAYEQYF.